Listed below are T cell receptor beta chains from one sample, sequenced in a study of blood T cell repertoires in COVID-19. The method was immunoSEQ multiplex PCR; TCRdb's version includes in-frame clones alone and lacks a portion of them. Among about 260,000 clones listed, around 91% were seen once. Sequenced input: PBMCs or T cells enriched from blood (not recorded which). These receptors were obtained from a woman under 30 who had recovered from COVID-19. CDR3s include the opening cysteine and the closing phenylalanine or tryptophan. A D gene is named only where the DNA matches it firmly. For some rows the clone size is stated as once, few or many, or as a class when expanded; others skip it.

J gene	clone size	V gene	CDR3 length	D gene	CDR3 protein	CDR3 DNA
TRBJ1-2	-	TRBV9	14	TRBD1	CASSELGQSYGYTF	TGTGCCAGCAGCGAGCTGGGACAGAGCTATGGCTACACCTTC
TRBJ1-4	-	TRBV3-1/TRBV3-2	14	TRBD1	CASSQGTGKEKLFF	TGTGCCAGCAGCCAAGGGACAGGGAAAGAAAAACTGTTTTTT
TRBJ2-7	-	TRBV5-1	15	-	CASSLVTDNPYEQYF	TGCGCCAGCAGCTTGGTTACTGACAATCCCTACGAGCAGTACTTC
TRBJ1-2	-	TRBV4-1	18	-	CASSQDRVRTDPNYGYTF	TGCGCCAGCAGCCAAGATCGTGTTCGGACAGATCCTAACTATGGCTACACCTTC
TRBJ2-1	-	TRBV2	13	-	CASAGTIYNEQFF	TGTGCCAGCGCTGGGACAATTTACAATGAGCAGTTCTTC
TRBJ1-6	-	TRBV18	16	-	CASSPRSWDTTSPLHF	TGTGCCAGCTCGCCACGAAGTTGGGACACAACCTCACCCCTCCACTTT
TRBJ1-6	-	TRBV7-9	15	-	CASSLESSYNSPLHF	TGTGCCAGCAGCCTCGAGAGCTCCTATAATTCACCCCTCCACTTT
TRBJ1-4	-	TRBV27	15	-	CASSIIGSSNEKLFF	TGTGCCAGCAGTATCATTGGCTCTTCTAATGAAAAACTGTTTTTT
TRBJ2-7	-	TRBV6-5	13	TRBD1	CASSQDRTYEQYF	TGTGCCAGCAGTCAGGACAGGACCTACGAGCAGTACTTC
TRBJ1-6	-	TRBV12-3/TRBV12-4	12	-	CASSLSSSPLHF	TGTGCCAGCAGTTTAAGCTCTTCACCCCTCCACTTT
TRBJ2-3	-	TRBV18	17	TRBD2	CASSPPSLAGGTDTQYF	TGTGCCAGCTCACCACCGAGCCTAGCGGGGGGCACAGATACGCAGTATTTT
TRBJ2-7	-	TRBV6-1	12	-	CASSEGGVWQYF	TGTGCCAGCAGTGAAGGCGGAGTCTGGCAGTACTTC
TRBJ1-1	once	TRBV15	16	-	CATSREFGRGRTEAFF	TGTGCCACCAGCAGAGAGTTCGGGAGAGGAAGGACTGAAGCTTTCTTT
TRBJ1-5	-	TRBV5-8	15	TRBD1	CASSPGQGDNQPQHF	TGTGCCAGCAGCCCGGGGCAGGGGGACAATCAGCCCCAGCATTTT
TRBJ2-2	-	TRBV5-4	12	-	CASSRQSGELFF	TGTGCCAGCAGCAGACAGTCCGGGGAGCTGTTTTTT
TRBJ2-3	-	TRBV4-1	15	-	CASRSYQGTTDTQYF	TGCGCCAGCCGAAGCTATCAGGGGACCACAGATACGCAGTATTTT
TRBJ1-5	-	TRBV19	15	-	CASSSPGGSNQPQHF	TGTGCCAGTAGTAGCCCGGGGGGGAGCAATCAGCCCCAGCATTTT
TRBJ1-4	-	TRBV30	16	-	CAWSAWTAATNEKLFF	TGTGCCTGGAGTGCCTGGACAGCAGCAACTAATGAAAAACTGTTTTTT
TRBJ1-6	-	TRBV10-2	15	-	CASRAPPTTDSPLHF	TGCGCCAGCAGGGCCCCCCCGACGACAGATTCACCCCTCCACTTT
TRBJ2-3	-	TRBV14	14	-	CASSQDRGTDTQYF	TGTGCCAGCAGCCAAGACAGGGGCACAGATACGCAGTATTTT
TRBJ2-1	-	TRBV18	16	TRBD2	CASSPYTSGGSDEQFF	TGTGCCAGCTCACCGTATACTAGCGGGGGGTCCGATGAGCAGTTCTTC
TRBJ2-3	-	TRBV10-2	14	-	CASMGGVYTDTQYF	TGCGCCAGCATGGGCGGGGTTTACACAGATACGCAGTATTTT
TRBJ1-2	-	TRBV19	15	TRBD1	CASRPSGGPFRGYTF	TGTGCCAGTAGACCCTCAGGGGGCCCTTTTCGTGGCTACACCTTC
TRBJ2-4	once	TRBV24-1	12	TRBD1	CALRDRAVCQYF	TGTGCCCTCCGGGACAGGGCTGTATGTCAGTACTTC
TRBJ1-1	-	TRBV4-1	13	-	CASSRTGLFEAFF	TGCGCCAGCAGTCGTACAGGGCTGTTTGAAGCTTTCTTT
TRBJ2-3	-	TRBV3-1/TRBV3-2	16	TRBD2	CASSQGLDASTDTQYF	TGTGCCAGCAGCCAGGGACTAGATGCTAGCACAGATACGCAGTATTTT
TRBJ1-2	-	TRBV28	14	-	CASSYRVMHYGYTF	TGTGCCAGCAGTTACAGGGTGATGCACTATGGCTACACCTTC
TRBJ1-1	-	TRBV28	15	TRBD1	CASNYLTGQGESSFF	TGTGCCAGCAACTACCTGACAGGGCAGGGCGAATCTTCTTTCTTT
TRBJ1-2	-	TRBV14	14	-	CASSPAQGAYGYTF	TGTGCCAGCAGCCCAGCCCAGGGTGCCTATGGCTACACCTTC
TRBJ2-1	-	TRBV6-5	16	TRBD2	CASSYPKRGANNEQFF	TGTGCCAGCAGTTATCCCAAGCGGGGGGCGAACAATGAGCAGTTCTTC
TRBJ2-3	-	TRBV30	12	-	CAWSRTADTQYF	TGTGCCTGGAGTCGTACGGCAGATACGCAGTATTTT
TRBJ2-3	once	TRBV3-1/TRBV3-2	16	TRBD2	CASSPLAGGSTDTQYF	TGTGCCAGCAGCCCGTTAGCGGGGGGGAGCACAGATACGCAGTATTTT